These 24 T cell receptor beta chains originate from one sample sequenced in a study of CD8 T cells in Susac syndrome. cDNA came from approximately 0.5 to 1 ug RNA primed by random hexamers. MiXCR, run by TCRdb on the immunoSEQ multiplex PCR reads, gives a single entry per CDR3 protein. Seen here are under 80,000 distinct CDR3 sequences, approximately 95% observed once, and the top ten hold 0.3% to 0.45%. Sequencing input: CD8+ T cells from PBMCs. These receptors all come from a human donor with multiple sclerosis.

The chain links TRBV7-2 to TRBJ1-2; the D gene is possibly TRBD1 (6 bases). This CDR3 region has 12 residues. Trimming pared 5 bases from V and 10 bases from J, leaving 14 bases between. Germline V gene lookup returns CDR1 SGHTA and CDR2 FQGNSA. The CDR3 here is CASSGTTGFYTF. CDR3 coding DNA: TGTGCCAGCAGCGGAACGACAGGATTCTACACCTTC.

The chain is built from TRBV29-1 and TRBJ2-7; a possible D gene is TRBD1 (6 bases). Trimming left V 6 bases short and J 1 base short, with 13 bases between. The CDR3 has 13 amino acids. Looked up from germline, CDR1 is SQVTM and CDR2 is ANQGSEA. The CDR3 loop is CSVGTPNSYEQYF. The CDR3 DNA reads as TGCAGCGTCGGGACACCTAATTCCTACGAGCAGTACTTC.

The chain has TRBV7-2 and TRBJ1-1; D is unclear. Trimming pared 4 bases from V and 1 base from J, leaving 4 bases between. The germline CDR1 and CDR2 sequences are SGHTA and FQGNSA. The CDR3 is 12 residues long. The CDR3 region is CASSWTNTEAFF. In DNA form, the CDR3 reads TGTGCCAGCAGCTGGACGAACACTGAAGCTTTCTTT.

The CDR3 DNA is TGTGCCAGCTCAACTACTGGGACAGAAGCTTTCTTT. It codes for CASSTTGTEAFF. This rearrangement joins TRBV18 to TRBJ1-1, with D possibly being TRBD1 (6 bases). The CDR3 runs 12 residues. Germline V gives CDR1 KGHSH, CDR2 LQKENI. Trimming cost V 5 bases and J 8 bases, with 12 bases left between them.

This clonotype has just a few counts. V gene TRBV13 combines with J gene TRBJ2-7; D unresolved. The V end was cut by 1 base, the J end by 4 bases, with 8 bases between. CDR3 length: 13 residues. The V gene's germline CDR1 is PRHDT and CDR2 FYEKMQ (reference sequence). The CDR3 region has the DNA TGTGCCAGCAGCTTAGCACTCACTTACGAGCAGTACTTC. Translated: CASSLALTYEQYF.

CDR3 loop: CAWDDRDNTGELFF. The DNA of the CDR3 is TGTGCCTGGGATGACAGGGATAACACCGGGGAGCTGTTTTTT. The rearrangement links TRBV30 to TRBJ2-2, with 7 bases that match TRBD1. The CDR3 has 14 amino acids. CDR1 is GTSNPN, CDR2 SVGIG, per germline (reference sequence). V trimming: 5 bases; J trimming: 2 bases; junction bases outside the gene matches: 5.

The chain employs TRBV9 and TRBJ2-3, with a weak D call TRBD1 (6 bases). From germline, CDR1 is SGDLS and CDR2 YYNGEE. The V and J ends lost 0 bases and 6 bases respectively, with 14 bases between them. The CDR3 contains 15 residues. This CDR3 reads CASSVGGRITDTQYF. In DNA, the CDR3 is TGTGCCAGCAGCGTAGGGGGGCGCATTACGGATACGCAGTATTTT.

J is TRBJ2-7 and V is TRBV30; 8 positions match TRBD2. V gave up 2 bases and J gave up 6 bases; unmatched junction bases: 12. The CDR3 is made up of 15 amino acids. Germline CDR1 reads GTSNPN; CDR2 reads SVGIG (reference sequence). For the CDR3, the DNA is TGTGCCTGGAGTTTCGGGAGGGGAGTGGATTCCGAGCAGTACTTC. It translates to CAWSFGRGVDSEQYF.

The chain has TRBV6-5 and TRBJ2-7; TRBD1 or TRBD2 may be the D gene (5 bases each). V was trimmed by 4 bases and J by 4 bases, leaving 17 bases between them. Per germline, CDR1 MNHEY and CDR2 SVGAGI. The CDR3 length is 15 residues. CDR3 bases: TGTGCCAGCAGTTCCGTACCGGGACCGGGGTACGAGCAGTACTTC. Encoded protein: CASSSVPGPGYEQYF.

This chain links TRBV29-1 with TRBJ1-2, with D perhaps TRBD1 (5 bases). The germline gives CDR1 SQVTM, CDR2 ANQGSEA. This CDR3 comprises 13 residues. With 3 bases removed from V and 0 bases from J, the gap between germline ends came to 8 bases. The CDR3 nucleotides are TGCAGCGTTGAGAGGGACGCTAACTATGGCTACACCTTC. It codes for CSVERDANYGYTF.

With respect to this clonotype: At one end, the junction sequence differs from germline, possibly due to a read error. The chain links TRBV7-9 to TRBJ1-1; 8 nucleotides match TRBD1. The CDR3 has 14 amino acids. CDR1 and CDR2 (germline): SEHNR, FQNEAQ (reference sequence). CDR3 bases: TGTGCCAGCAGTTTAGGACAGGGTGATTCTGAAGCTTTCTTT. Translated: CASSLGQGDSEAFF.

The chain employs TRBV7-2 and TRBJ2-5, with D unresolved. The CDR3 covers 14 residues. The V end lost 3 bases, the J end lost 5 bases, and 13 bases lay between the germline ends. Germline V gene data show CDR1 as SGHTA and CDR2 as FQGNSA. For the CDR3, the DNA is TGTGCCAGCAGCTTTAATCATCCTAGGGAGACCCAGTACTTC. As protein: CASSFNHPRETQYF.

The chain is built from TRBV27 and TRBJ2-3; a possible D gene is TRBD2 (6 bases). The CDR3 totals 15 residues. Germline values: CDR1 MNHEY, CDR2 SMNVEV (reference sequence). V was shortened by 8 bases and J by 0 bases, with 15 bases between the two germline ends. CDR3 nucleotide sequence: TGTGCCAGCTCCCGGAGGGGTTCTAGCACAGATACGCAGTATTTT. The encoded protein is CASSRRGSSTDTQYF.

The chain joins TRBV13 to TRBJ1-1; TRBD1 agrees at 8 bases. Per the germline V gene, CDR1 is PRHDT and CDR2 is FYEKMQ (reference sequence). The trim removed 3 bases at V and 3 bases at J, leaving 3 bases unmatched. The CDR3 is made up of 14 amino acids. Written as DNA, the CDR3 is TGTGCCAGCAGCTTGCAGGGGGCGGACACTGAAGCTTTCTTT. This gives the protein CASSLQGADTEAFF.

This chain joins TRBV5-5 and TRBJ2-1; D may correspond to TRBD1 or TRBD2 (5 bases each). V lost 4 bases to trimming and J lost 0 bases, with 11 bases between them. This CDR3 has 15 residues. Germline CDR1 and CDR2: SGHKS and YYEKEE (reference sequence). CDR3 bases: TGTGCCAGCAGCGGGACGGCAAGCTCCTACAATGAGCAGTTCTTC. It specifies CASSGTASSYNEQFF. The full variable domain, its missing parts supplied by reference TRBV5-5 and TRBJ2-1, is DAGVTQSPTHLIKTRGQQVTLRCSPISGHKSVSWYQQVLGQGPQFIFQYYEKEERGRGNFPDRFSARQFPNYSSELNVNALLLGDSALYLCASSGTASSYNEQFFGPGTRLTVL.

The V and J genes are TRBV7-9 and TRBJ2-7, with a possible D match to TRBD1 (5 bases). The CDR3 runs 13 residues. V gave up 5 bases and J gave up 4 bases, with 12 bases separating them. In germline, CDR1 is SEHNR, CDR2 FQNEAQ (reference sequence). The CDR3 DNA reads as TGTGCCAGCAGCCCATTCAGGGAATACGAGCAGTACTTC. Its translation is CASSPFREYEQYF.

The V and J genes are TRBV2 and TRBJ1-5; D perhaps matches TRBD1 (6 bases). Germline CDR1 and CDR2: SNHLY and FYNNEI. The CDR3 loop spans 15 amino acids. V was clipped by 4 bases and J by 6 bases, with 16 bases between them. The CDR3 sequence is CASSGSDGGLQPQHF. In DNA, the CDR3 is TGTGCCAGCAGTGGATCCGACGGGGGGCTTCAGCCCCAGCATTTT.

Only one count was recorded for this clonotype. The chain has TRBV5-4 and TRBJ2-5, with 7 bases aligning to TRBD1. The CDR3 consists of 13 residues. Trimming removed 5 bases from V and 12 bases from J; junction bases left unmatched: 13. Germline V CDR1 and CDR2: SGHNT, YYREEE (reference sequence). This chain's CDR3 is CASRRPGTAGEYF. For the CDR3, the DNA is TGTGCCAGCAGACGTCCCGGGACAGCCGGAGAGTACTTC.

This clonotype was observed a single time. This chain uses TRBV29-1 with TRBJ1-2, with D perhaps TRBD1 (6 bases). Looked up from germline, CDR1 is SQVTM and CDR2 is ANQGSEA. Trimming stripped 2 bases from V and 1 base from J, with 8 bases between. This CDR3 spans 13 amino acids. The DNA for the CDR3 is TGCAGCGTTGAATCAGGGGTTAACTATGGCTACACCTTC. Translated, it gives CSVESGVNYGYTF.

Turning to this clonotype: Mismatch with germline at one junction end may stem from a read error. The chain carries TRBV18 and TRBJ2-5; TRBD2 aligns across 7 bases. The CDR3 totals 15 residues. Germline CDR1 reads KGHSH; CDR2 reads LQKENI. The CDR3 region is CASSPTDLRREIQYF. The CDR3 nucleotides are TGTGCCAGCTCACCAACCGATCTAAGGCGGGAGATCCAGTACTTC.

The V and J genes are TRBV12-5 and TRBJ2-1; 7 bases agree with TRBD2. The germline gives CDR1 LGHNT, CDR2 FRNRAP. V trimming: 7 bases; J trimming: 2 bases; junction bases outside the gene matches: 5. The CDR3 is made up of 14 amino acids. The CDR3: CASAGGSAYNEQFF. The CDR3 region has the DNA TGTGCTAGTGCCGGCGGGAGCGCCTACAATGAGCAGTTCTTC.

CDR3 sequence reads: CASSLTVLRETQYF. CDR3 coding DNA: TGTGCCAGCAGCTTGACTGTTCTCCGGGAGACCCAGTACTTC. The rearrangement links TRBV7-9 to TRBJ2-5; D gene ambiguous. The germline CDR1 and CDR2 sequences are SEHNR and FQNEAQ (reference sequence). Between the trimmed V and J ends, which lost 3 bases and 5 bases, there was a span of 13 bases. The CDR3 has 14 residues.

This chain links TRBV7-9 with TRBJ2-5; D not resolved. This CDR3 region has 13 residues. CDR1 is SEHNR and CDR2 is FQNEAQ in the germline V gene (reference sequence). Deletions cut 5 bases from V and 4 bases from J, with 11 bases between. The chain's CDR3 is CASSPPPGETQYF. CDR3 nucleotides: TGTGCCAGCAGCCCTCCTCCCGGAGAGACCCAGTACTTC.

This rearrangement joins TRBV7-9 to TRBJ2-4; the D is unclear. Between the trimmed V and J ends, which lost 6 bases and 1 base, there was a span of 13 bases. Germline V gene data show CDR1 as SEHNR and CDR2 as FQNEAQ (reference sequence). This CDR3 has 15 residues. The CDR3 loop is CASSLIGDAKNIQYF. DNA for the CDR3: TGTGCCAGCAGTTTAATAGGTGATGCCAAAAACATTCAGTACTTC.